A selection of T cell receptor beta chains follows, all from one sample in a study of Tregs in tolerant kidney transplant recipients. Sequenced by immunoSEQ multiplex PCR; TCRdb stores in-frame clones only, minus some. The sample records under 300,000 clones, roughly four fifths being singletons. Sequencing was done on a sample of CD4+ T cells from blood. The receptor set was obtained from a human donor in good health. Each CDR3 is given with its conserved first and last residue. The D gene is left open where the match is weak. Part of the rows lack a size; the others show once, few, many or a class for expanded clones.

>TRBD1|TRBJ1-4|TRBV15|-
TGTGCCACCAGTCCTCGACAGGGCCGTAGTGAAAAACTGTTTTTT
CATSPRQGRSEKLFF
>-|TRBJ2-1|TRBV5-1|-
TGCGCCAGCAGCCCCAACGCCCAGGAGGACGGCAATGAGCAGTTCTTC
CASSPNAQEDGNEQFF
>-|TRBJ1-1|TRBV14|-
TGTGCCAGCAGCCCGGCGGGTGAAGCTTTCTTT
CASSPAGEAFF
>TRBD1|TRBJ2-7|TRBV6-5|-
TGTGCCAGCAGTCCGACAGGGTTCGGGGACGAGCAGTACTTC
CASSPTGFGDEQYF
>-|TRBJ2-7|TRBV5-1|few
TGCGCCAGCAGCTTGGGTCGGCACCCCTACGAGCAGTACTTC
CASSLGRHPYEQYF
>-|TRBJ2-1|TRBV18|once
TGTGCCAGCTCAGTACAACAGGGGCGGAGAAGGAGGGTCTTTGACAATGAGCAGTTCTTC
CASSVQQGRRRRVFDNEQFF
>TRBD1|TRBJ1-2|TRBV7-3|few
TGTGCCAGCAGCTTAGACAGGGGAAATGGCTACACCTTC
CASSLDRGNGYTF
>TRBD2|TRBJ2-1|TRBV5-1|-
TGCGCCAGCAGCTTGGAGCCCTCTAGCGGCTCAAATGAGCAGTTCTTC
CASSLEPSSGSNEQFF
>TRBD1|TRBJ1-2|TRBV11-2|-
TGTGCCAGCAGCGTCCAGGGGGCAAATGGCTACACCTTC
CASSVQGANGYTF
>-|TRBJ2-7|TRBV10-3|-
TGTGCCATCAGTGAAGGTCACAGCTCCTACGAGCAGTACTTC
CAISEGHSSYEQYF
>-|TRBJ1-2|TRBV9|-
TGTGCCAGCAGCGTAGTAGCAGCTAACTATGGCTACACCTTC
CASSVVAANYGYTF
>-|TRBJ1-2|TRBV19|-
TGTGCCAGTACCCGCTCCCGGGGGCTGAATGGCTACACCTTC
CASTRSRGLNGYTF
>-|TRBJ2-5|TRBV6-1|once
TGTGCCAGCTCGAGGGGGCAAGAGACCCAGTACTTC
CASSRGQETQYF
>TRBD1|TRBJ1-3|TRBV7-6|-
TGTGCCAGCAGCGCGACAGGGAGTGGAAACACCATATATTTT
CASSATGSGNTIYF
>-|TRBJ2-7|TRBV19|-
TGTGCCAGTAGCCAGGCAGGTGGCCTTGGGCAGTACTTC
CASSQAGGLGQYF
>-|TRBJ2-5|TRBV28|once
TGTGCCAGCACCTTCGGGGGCCAAGAGACCCAGTACTTC
CASTFGGQETQYF
>-|TRBJ2-6|TRBV27|-
TGTGCCAGCAGGCGGGGTTCTGGGGCCAACGTCCTGACTTTC
CASRRGSGANVLTF
>-|TRBJ2-7|TRBV5-1|-
TGCGCCAGCACCCCCGGAGGGCCCGGGACCTACGAGCAGTACTTC
CASTPGGPGTYEQYF
>TRBD1|TRBJ1-3|TRBV6-5|-
TGTGCCAGCAGTTCTGACAGGGCCTCTGGAAACACCATATATTTT
CASSSDRASGNTIYF
>-|TRBJ2-4|TRBV2|-
TGTGGAACGACGGGTTTGGCCAAAAACATTCAGTACTTC
CGTTGLAKNIQYF
>TRBD1|TRBJ2-5|TRBV7-7|-
TGTGCCAGCAGCTCACAGGGGGGCCAAGAGACCCAGTACTTC
CASSSQGGQETQYF
>-|TRBJ2-5|TRBV19|-
TGTGCCAGTAGTATAAGGTTGACGCAAGAGACCCAGTACTTC
CASSIRLTQETQYF
>-|TRBJ2-2|TRBV5-1|-
TGCGCCAGCGGATATCGACCGACAGGGGAGGGCACCGGGGAGCTGTTTTTT
CASGYRPTGEGTGELFF
>-|TRBJ1-2|TRBV6-8|-
TGTGCCAGCAGTTACACCCGACAGACCTATGGCTACACCTTC
CASSYTRQTYGYTF
>-|TRBJ1-3|TRBV11-2|-
TGTGCCAGCAGCCTCCCGGGCTCTTACTCTGGAAACACCATATATTTT
CASSLPGSYSGNTIYF
>-|TRBJ2-7|TRBV10-1|-
TGCGCCAGCAGTGATCTCTCCTACGAGCAGTACTTC
CASSDLSYEQYF
>-|TRBJ1-6|TRBV5-1|-
TGCGCCAGCAGCGTAGAGAGCTCCTATAATTCACCCCTCCACTTT
CASSVESSYNSPLHF
>-|TRBJ2-5|TRBV7-7|-
TGTGCTAGCAGCTCAACAGGGCCAGAGACCCAGTACTTC
CASSSTGPETQYF
>-|TRBJ1-5|TRBV11-2|-
TGTGCCAGCAGCCAAGCAGGACTTGACTATCAGCCCCAGCATTTT
CASSQAGLDYQPQHF
>TRBD1|TRBJ2-7|TRBV6-1|-
TGTGCCAGCAGTGAAGGGACAGGGGGTTTCTACGAGCAGTACTTC
CASSEGTGGFYEQYF
>-|TRBJ2-7|TRBV7-2|-
TGTGCCAGCAGCTTAGCGCCCAGGGGCTACGAGCAGTACTTC
CASSLAPRGYEQYF
>-|TRBJ1-4|TRBV30|-
TGTGCCTGGAGTGTATCCAGGGGAAAACTGTTTTTT
CAWSVSRGKLFF
>-|TRBJ1-5|TRBV6-6|-
TGTGCCAGCAGTACGGCCGCCCAGCCCCAGCATTTT
CASSTAAQPQHF
>-|TRBJ1-1|TRBV5-1|-
TGCGCCAGCAGCTTGGTAGGGGCTTCCCGAGCTTTCTTT
CASSLVGASRAFF
>-|TRBJ1-5|TRBV25-1|-
TGTGCCAGCAGTGCCATGGGAATTGACAATCAGCCCCAGCATTTT
CASSAMGIDNQPQHF
>TRBD1|TRBJ1-2|TRBV5-1|-
TGCGCCAGCAGCTTGGACCGGGACAGGGGGCGAGGAGGCGGCTACACCTTC
CASSLDRDRGRGGGYTF
>TRBD1|TRBJ2-1|TRBV15|-
TGTGCCACCAGCAGAGATCAGGGACAGGGGGGCGATGAGCAGTTCTTC
CATSRDQGQGGDEQFF
>-|TRBJ1-1|TRBV20-1|-
TGCAGTGCTAGAGCTAACACTGAAGCTTTCTTT
CSARANTEAFF
>TRBD2|TRBJ2-7|TRBV5-1|few
TGCGCCAGCAGCTTCGGACTAGCCAGTCCCCCAGATAAACTCTACGAGCAGTACTTC
CASSFGLASPPDKLYEQYF
>TRBD2|TRBJ2-1|TRBV27|few
TGTGCCAGCAGTCCCGGTCTACTAGCGGGGATCTACAATGAGCAGTTCTTC
CASSPGLLAGIYNEQFF
>-|TRBJ2-7|TRBV6-5|-
TGTGCCAGCAGTCGGGACGTTTACGAGCAGTACTTC
CASSRDVYEQYF
>-|TRBJ2-1|TRBV27|-
TGTGCCAGCAGTTTTTGGGCAGACTTCGGCAATGAGCAGTTCTTC
CASSFWADFGNEQFF
>-|TRBJ1-1|TRBV5-4|-
TGTGCCAGCAACTTGCCATGGTCTGATGAAGCTTTCTTT
CASNLPWSDEAFF
>-|TRBJ1-4|TRBV2|-
TGTGCCAGCAGTGAAGACGGGGGTAGCGGTGAAAAACTGTTTTTT
CASSEDGGSGEKLFF
>-|TRBJ2-2|TRBV4-2|-
TGTGCCAGCAGCAAGAAAGGTGCGAACACCGGGGAGCTGTTTTTT
CASSKKGANTGELFF
>TRBD2|TRBJ2-3|TRBV11-2|-
TGTGCCAGCAGCTTGCAACTAGCGGGAGCGGAAGATACGCAGTATTTT
CASSLQLAGAEDTQYF
>-|TRBJ1-2|TRBV23-1|-
TGCGCCGTTTTGTCCAGGACGGGCGATAGCTACACCTTC
CAVLSRTGDSYTF